This is a list of T cell receptor beta chains from one sample in a study of cytotoxic CD8 clonotypes in ibrutinib-treated CLL. TCRdb keeps only in-frame clones here, not all; method: immunoSEQ multiplex PCR. The sample consists of some 200,000 clones, more than 75% of them appearing once. The sample consisted of PBMCs, taken after 12 months of ibrutinib treatment. These receptors all come from a human donor with chronic lymphocytic leukemia. Both conserved end residues are part of each CDR3. The D gene is left open where the match is weak. Some rows mark clone size as missing; the rest say once, few, many or name a class of expanded clone.

>TRBJ1-6|TRBV6-1|NA|NA
CASRHESGNSPLHF
TGTGCCAGCAGGCATGAGAGTGGTAATTCACCCCTCCACTTT
>TRBJ2-7|TRBV11-3|NA|NA
CASSPGTAYEQYF
TGTGCCAGCAGCCCCGGGACGGCTTACGAGCAGTACTTC
>TRBJ2-3|TRBV9|NA|once
CASSVPSERSRDTQYF
TGTGCCAGCAGCGTTCCCTCCGAGAGAAGCAGGGATACGCAGTATTTT
>TRBJ1-6|TRBV30|NA|NA
CAWSVLGYSPLHF
TGTGCCTGGAGTGTACTAGGGTATTCACCCCTCCACTTT
>TRBJ2-1|TRBV19|TRBD2|NA
CASRGVAGLSSYNEQFF
TGTGCCAGTCGAGGAGTAGCGGGATTGAGCTCCTACAATGAGCAGTTCTTC
>TRBJ2-2|TRBV19|TRBD2|once
CASRGGLAGSGELFF
TGTGCCAGTAGGGGGGGACTAGCGGGATCCGGGGAGCTGTTTTTT
>TRBJ2-7|TRBV5-1|NA|NA
CASSGSYEQYF
TGCGCCAGCAGCGGGTCCTACGAGCAGTACTTC
>TRBJ2-7|TRBV6-4|TRBD1|NA
CASSEQGDSSYEQYF
TGTGCCAGCAGTGAGCAGGGGGACAGCTCCTACGAGCAGTACTTC
>TRBJ2-7|TRBV5-6|NA|NA
CASSQIHGVGEQYF
TGTGCCAGCAGCCAAATCCATGGAGTCGGCGAGCAGTACTTC
>TRBJ2-1|TRBV6-5|TRBD1|NA
CASSATGENYNEQFF
TGTGCCAGCAGTGCCACAGGGGAGAACTACAATGAGCAGTTCTTC
>TRBJ1-1|TRBV5-1|TRBD1|NA
CASSLGTGGTEAFF
TGCGCCAGCAGCTTAGGGACAGGGGGCACTGAAGCTTTCTTT
>TRBJ1-2|TRBV6-5|TRBD1|NA
CASRTGLSGYTF
TGTGCCAGCAGGACAGGGCTAAGTGGCTACACCTTC
>TRBJ2-7|TRBV6-1|NA|NA
CASSDAGESYEQYF
TGTGCCAGCAGTGACGCAGGGGAATCCTACGAGCAGTACTTC
>TRBJ1-1|TRBV7-8|NA|once
CASSQVTRGITEAFF
TGTGCCAGCAGCCAAGTGACGAGGGGCATCACTGAAGCTTTCTTT
>TRBJ1-4|TRBV19|NA|few
CASSGPSERGKLFF
TGTGCCAGTAGTGGACCCTCGGAGCGGGGAAAACTGTTTTTT
>TRBJ2-7|TRBV29-1|NA|NA
CSVSTTRTVYEQYF
TGCAGCGTCTCAACAACCCGGACAGTTTACGAGCAGTACTTC
>TRBJ2-4|TRBV11-2|NA|many
CASSYGLAKNIQYF
TGTGCCAGCAGCTACGGACTAGCCAAAAACATTCAGTACTTC
>TRBJ2-2|TRBV18|TRBD1|once
CASSPPETGATWGTGELFF
TGTGCCAGCTCACCACCCGAGACAGGGGCTACATGGGGCACCGGGGAGCTGTTTTTT
>TRBJ2-3|TRBV10-3|TRBD1|NA
CAISKGQGITDTQYF
TGTGCCATCAGTAAGGGACAGGGGATCACAGATACGCAGTATTTT
>TRBJ2-7|TRBV5-1|NA|NA
CASSLPPKDEQYF
TGCGCCAGCAGCTTACCCCCCAAGGACGAGCAGTACTTC
>TRBJ2-7|TRBV5-1|TRBD1|NA
CASSLIPGQGIEPAYEQYF
TGCGCCAGCAGCTTAATTCCGGGACAGGGTATTGAACCCGCCTACGAGCAGTACTTC
>TRBJ1-6|TRBV19|NA|NA
CASSRVDSLDSPLHF
TGTGCCAGTAGTAGGGTGGACAGCTTGGATTCACCCCTCCACTTT
>TRBJ2-7|TRBV27|TRBD1|NA
CASSLYGTDYEQYF
TGTGCCAGCAGTTTATACGGGACAGACTACGAGCAGTACTTC
>TRBJ2-1|TRBV9|TRBD2|few
CASSVVASGRIEQFF
TGTGCCAGCAGCGTAGTGGCTAGCGGGAGGATCGAGCAGTTCTTC
>TRBJ2-3|TRBV2|NA|NA
CASTFSTDTQYF
TGTGCAAGCACATTTAGCACAGATACGCAGTATTTT
>TRBJ2-3|TRBV28|NA|NA
CASSWARTDTQYF
TGTGCCAGCAGTTGGGCCAGAACAGATACGCAGTATTTT
>TRBJ1-2|TRBV2|NA|NA
CASSEAFRGDYGYTF
TGTGCCAGCAGTGAAGCTTTTAGGGGGGACTATGGCTACACCTTC
>TRBJ2-7|TRBV13|TRBD2|few
CASSSLLLAGGDYEQYF
TGTGCCAGCAGCTCGTTACTGCTAGCGGGAGGAGACTACGAGCAGTACTTC
>TRBJ1-2|TRBV10-1|TRBD1|NA
CASSESRQGHGYTF
TGCGCCAGCAGTGAGTCGCGACAGGGCCATGGCTACACCTTC
>TRBJ1-2|TRBV5-1|NA|NA
CASSPRVGDYGYTF
TGCGCCAGCAGCCCCAGGGTGGGCGACTATGGCTACACCTTC
>TRBJ2-7|TRBV5-5|TRBD2|NA
CASSLGGGTSYEQYF
TGTGCCAGCAGCTTGGGTGGCGGGACTAGCTACGAGCAGTACTTC
>TRBJ2-5|TRBV9|TRBD2|NA
CASSVGGSGRAGETQYF
TGTGCCAGCAGCGTTGGGGGTAGCGGGAGGGCCGGAGAGACCCAGTACTTC
>TRBJ2-2|TRBV28|TRBD2|NA
CAIRTSGSLSTGELFF
TGTGCCATCCGGACTAGCGGGAGTTTAAGCACCGGGGAGCTGTTTTTT
>TRBJ1-1|TRBV18|NA|few
CASSPPSVGNTEAFF
TGTGCCAGCTCACCGCCGAGCGTGGGGAACACTGAAGCTTTCTTT
>TRBJ1-2|TRBV19|NA|NA
CASSIDRDVGYTF
TGTGCCAGTAGTATAGACAGGGATGTTGGCTACACCTTC
>TRBJ1-5|TRBV6-1|NA|NA
CASSESGRGFSQPQHF
TGTGCCAGCAGTGAATCTGGCAGGGGATTCAGTCAGCCCCAGCATTTT
>TRBJ2-7|TRBV18|TRBD2|NA
CASSPPSVGGAEQYF
TGTGCCAGCTCACCACCATCGGTCGGGGGGGCCGAGCAGTACTTC
>TRBJ2-3|TRBV11-2|TRBD2|NA
CASSLGAGGSTDTQYF
TGTGCCAGCAGCTTAGGGGCGGGGGGCAGCACAGATACGCAGTATTTT
>TRBJ2-7|TRBV10-3|NA|NA
CAISGGSYEQYF
TGTGCCATCAGCGGGGGCTCCTACGAGCAGTACTTC
>TRBJ1-2|TRBV4-1|TRBD1|few
CASSHGTGKGYTF
TGCGCCAGCAGCCATGGGACAGGGAAGGGCTACACCTTC
>TRBJ2-2|TRBV6-4|NA|NA
CASSGSGAGELFF
TGTGCCAGCAGTGGATCTGGCGCCGGGGAGCTGTTTTTT
>TRBJ1-4|TRBV28|NA|NA
CASSPFSTGDNEKLFF
TGTGCCAGCAGTCCCTTTTCGACAGGAGATAATGAAAAACTGTTTTTT